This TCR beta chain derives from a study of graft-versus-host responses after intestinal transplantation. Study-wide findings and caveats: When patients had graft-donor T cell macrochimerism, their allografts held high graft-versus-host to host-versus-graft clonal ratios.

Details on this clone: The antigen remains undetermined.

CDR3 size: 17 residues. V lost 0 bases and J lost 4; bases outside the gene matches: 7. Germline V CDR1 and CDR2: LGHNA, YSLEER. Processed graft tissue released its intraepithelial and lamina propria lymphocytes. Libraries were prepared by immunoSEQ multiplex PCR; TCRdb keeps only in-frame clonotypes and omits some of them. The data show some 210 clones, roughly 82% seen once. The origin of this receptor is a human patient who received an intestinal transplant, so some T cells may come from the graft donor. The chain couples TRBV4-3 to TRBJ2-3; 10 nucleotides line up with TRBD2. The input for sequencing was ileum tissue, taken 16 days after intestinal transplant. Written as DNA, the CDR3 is TGCGCCAGCAGCCAAGAAGTAGCGGGGGGCTGGGCAGATACGCAGTATTTT. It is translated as CASSQEVAGGWADTQYF.